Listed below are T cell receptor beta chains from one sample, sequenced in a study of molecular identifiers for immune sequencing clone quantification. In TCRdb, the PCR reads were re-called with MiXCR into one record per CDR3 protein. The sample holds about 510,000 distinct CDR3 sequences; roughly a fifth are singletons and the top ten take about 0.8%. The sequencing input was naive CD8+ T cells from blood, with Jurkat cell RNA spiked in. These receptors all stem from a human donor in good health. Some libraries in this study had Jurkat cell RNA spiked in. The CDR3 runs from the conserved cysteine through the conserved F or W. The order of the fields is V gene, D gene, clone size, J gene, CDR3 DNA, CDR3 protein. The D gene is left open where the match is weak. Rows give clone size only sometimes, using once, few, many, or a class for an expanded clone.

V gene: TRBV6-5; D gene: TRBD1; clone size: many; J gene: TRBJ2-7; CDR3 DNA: TGTGCCAGCAGCGAAACCGGGACAGGGAGAGAGCAGTACTTC; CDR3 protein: CASSETGTGREQYF
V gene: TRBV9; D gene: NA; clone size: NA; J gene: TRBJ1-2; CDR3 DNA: TGTGCCAGCAGCGCCTACTCGACAGTATACCATAGCTACACCTTC; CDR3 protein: CASSAYSTVYHSYTF
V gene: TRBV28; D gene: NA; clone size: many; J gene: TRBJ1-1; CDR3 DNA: TGTGCCAGCAGCCCACTACCGGGCGGACAAGAATTTCGGTCTGAAGCTTTCTTT; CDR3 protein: CASSPLPGGQEFRSEAFF
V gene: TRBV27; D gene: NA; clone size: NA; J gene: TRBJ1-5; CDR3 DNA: TGTGCCAGCAGTTTGTTCCCAGGGTACAATCAGCCCCAGCATTTT; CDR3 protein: CASSLFPGYNQPQHF
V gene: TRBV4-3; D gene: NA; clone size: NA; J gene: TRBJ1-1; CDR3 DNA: TGCGCCAGCAGCCATGACGAGGGCATGGTCTCTGAAGCTTTCTTT; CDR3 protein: CASSHDEGMVSEAFF
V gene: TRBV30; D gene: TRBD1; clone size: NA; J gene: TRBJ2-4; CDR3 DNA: TGTGCCTGGAACAGACAGGGGAGCTCAGCCAAAAACATTCAGTACTTC; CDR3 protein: CAWNRQGSSAKNIQYF
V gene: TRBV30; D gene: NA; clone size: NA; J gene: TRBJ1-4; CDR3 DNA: TGTGCCTGGAGCCAAGGAACTAATGAAAAACTGTTTTTT; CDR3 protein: CAWSQGTNEKLFF
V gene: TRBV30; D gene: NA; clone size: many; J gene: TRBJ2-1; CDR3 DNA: TGTGCCTGGAGTTTTGCGGGGACTCCCTACAATGAGCAGTTCTTC; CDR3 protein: CAWSFAGTPYNEQFF
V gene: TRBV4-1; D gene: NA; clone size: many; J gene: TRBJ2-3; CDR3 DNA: TGCGCCAGCAGCGCACAAGGTAGCAGGGTGGGCACAGATACGCAGTATTTT; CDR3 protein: CASSAQGSRVGTDTQYF
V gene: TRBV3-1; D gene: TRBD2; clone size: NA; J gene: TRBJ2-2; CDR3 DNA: TGTGCCAGCAGCCAAGGGTCGAGCGGGAGGCCCCCCGGGGAGCTGTTTTTT; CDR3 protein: CASSQGSSGRPPGELFF
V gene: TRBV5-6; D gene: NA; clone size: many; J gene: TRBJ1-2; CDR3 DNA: TGTGCCAGCAGCACTGGGACATTCTCGAACTATGGCTACACCTTC; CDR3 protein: CASSTGTFSNYGYTF
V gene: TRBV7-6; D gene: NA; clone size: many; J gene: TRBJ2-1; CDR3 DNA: TGTGCCAGCTCTAAACTCGCCAGGTCATCTTACAATGAGCAGTTCTTC; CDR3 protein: CASSKLARSSYNEQFF
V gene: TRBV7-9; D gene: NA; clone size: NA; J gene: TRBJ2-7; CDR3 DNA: TGTGCCAGCAGCTTAGTTGCTAGCGCCACCCATTACGAGCAGTACTTC; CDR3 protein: CASSLVASATHYEQYF
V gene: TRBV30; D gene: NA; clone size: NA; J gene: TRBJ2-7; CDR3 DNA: TGTGCCTTACGATCGGGGGACGAGCAGTACTTC; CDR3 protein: CALRSGDEQYF
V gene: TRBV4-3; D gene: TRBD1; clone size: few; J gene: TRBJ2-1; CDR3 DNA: TGCGCCAGCAGCAAACAGGGGGCGAGATACAATGAGCAGTTCTTC; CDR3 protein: CASSKQGARYNEQFF
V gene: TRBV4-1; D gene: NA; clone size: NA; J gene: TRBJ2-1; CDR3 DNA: TGCGCCAGCAGCCAAGGGCCAGAGGGTTGGAGTAGTGAGCAGTTCTTC; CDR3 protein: CASSQGPEGWSSEQFF
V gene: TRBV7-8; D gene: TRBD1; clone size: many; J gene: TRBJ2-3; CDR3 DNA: TGTGCCAGCAGCCCTGGGGACAGGGTTACAGATACGCAGTATTTT; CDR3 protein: CASSPGDRVTDTQYF
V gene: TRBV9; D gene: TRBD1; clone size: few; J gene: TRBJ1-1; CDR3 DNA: TGTGCCAGCAGCGTCACAGGGGGTATTGAAGCTCTCTTT; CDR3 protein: CASSVTGGIEALF
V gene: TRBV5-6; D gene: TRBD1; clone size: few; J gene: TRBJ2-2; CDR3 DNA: TGTGCCAGCAGCTTTCTGGACAGGGGTTCAGACGGGGAGCTGTTTTTT; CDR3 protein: CASSFLDRGSDGELFF
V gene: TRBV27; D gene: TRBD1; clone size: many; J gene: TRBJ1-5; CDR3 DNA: TGTGCCAGCAGTTCAATCTTAGACAGGGAAATAGTACATCAGCCCCAGCATTTT; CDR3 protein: CASSSILDREIVHQPQHF
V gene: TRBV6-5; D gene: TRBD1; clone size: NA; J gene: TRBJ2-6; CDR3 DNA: TGTGCCAGCAGCCGTAGACAGGGGTACTCTGGGGCCAACGTCCTGACTTTC; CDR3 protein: CASSRRQGYSGANVLTF
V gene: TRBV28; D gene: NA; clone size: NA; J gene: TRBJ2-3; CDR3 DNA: TGTGCCAGCAGTTTTGTTAGCACAGATATGCAGTATTTT; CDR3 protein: CASSFVSTDMQYF
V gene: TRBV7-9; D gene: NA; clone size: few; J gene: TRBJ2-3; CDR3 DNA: TGTGCCAGCACCCCTGACACAGATACGCAGTATTTT; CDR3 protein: CASTPDTDTQYF
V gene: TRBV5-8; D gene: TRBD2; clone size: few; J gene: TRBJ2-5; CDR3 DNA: TGTGCCAGCAGCTTGGGGCTAGCGGGGGGCCAAGAGACCCAGTACTTC; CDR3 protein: CASSLGLAGGQETQYF
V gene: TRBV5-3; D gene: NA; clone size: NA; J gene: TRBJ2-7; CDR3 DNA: TGTGCCAGCAGCCTTGACTCCTACGAACAGCACTTC; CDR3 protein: CASSLDSYEQHF
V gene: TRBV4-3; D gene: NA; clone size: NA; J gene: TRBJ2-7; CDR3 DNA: TGCGCCAGCAGCCAAGGGTACAGCGCAAACCCCTACGAGCAGTACTTC; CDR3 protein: CASSQGYSANPYEQYF
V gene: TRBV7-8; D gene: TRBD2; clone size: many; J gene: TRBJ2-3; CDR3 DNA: TGTGCCAGCAGCCACCAACTAGCGGGGGGTAACACAGATACGCAGTATTTT; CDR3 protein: CASSHQLAGGNTDTQYF
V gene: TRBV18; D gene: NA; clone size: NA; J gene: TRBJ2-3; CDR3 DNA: TGTGCCAGCTCACCACCGCGGGCAGATACGCAGTATTTT; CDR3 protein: CASSPPRADTQYF
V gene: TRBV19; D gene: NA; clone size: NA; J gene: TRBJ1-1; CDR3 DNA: TGTGCCAGTAGTATAAGGGGGATGAGCACTGAAGCTTTCTTT; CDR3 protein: CASSIRGMSTEAFF
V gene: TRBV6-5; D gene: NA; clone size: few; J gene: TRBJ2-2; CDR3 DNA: TGTGCCAGCAGTTCGACACTTACCGGGGAGCTGTTTTTT; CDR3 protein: CASSSTLTGELFF
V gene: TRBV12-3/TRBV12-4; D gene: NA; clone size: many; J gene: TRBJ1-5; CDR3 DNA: TGTGCCAGCAGTTTACAGTTCGATCAGCCCCAGCATTTT; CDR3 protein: CASSLQFDQPQHF
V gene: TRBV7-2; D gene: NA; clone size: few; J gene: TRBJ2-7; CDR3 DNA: TGTGCCAGCAGCTTAGAAGGTAGGGCCACCTACGAGCAGTACTTC; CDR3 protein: CASSLEGRATYEQYF
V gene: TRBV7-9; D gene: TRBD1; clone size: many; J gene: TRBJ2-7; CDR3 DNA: TGTGCCAGCAGCTTAGACAGGGGCGGCGAGCAGTACTTC; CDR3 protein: CASSLDRGGEQYF